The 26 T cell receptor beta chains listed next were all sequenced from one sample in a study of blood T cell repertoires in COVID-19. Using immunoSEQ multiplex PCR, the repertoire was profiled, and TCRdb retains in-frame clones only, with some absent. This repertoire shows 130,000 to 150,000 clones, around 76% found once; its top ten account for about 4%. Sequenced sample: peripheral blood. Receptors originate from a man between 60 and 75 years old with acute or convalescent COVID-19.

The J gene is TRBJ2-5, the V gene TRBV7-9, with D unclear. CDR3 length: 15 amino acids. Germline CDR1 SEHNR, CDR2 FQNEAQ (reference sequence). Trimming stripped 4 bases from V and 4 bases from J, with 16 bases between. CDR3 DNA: TGTGCCAGCAGCTCCCCCCAGCGTTGGCGAGAGACCCAGTACTTC. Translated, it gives CASSSPQRWRETQYF.

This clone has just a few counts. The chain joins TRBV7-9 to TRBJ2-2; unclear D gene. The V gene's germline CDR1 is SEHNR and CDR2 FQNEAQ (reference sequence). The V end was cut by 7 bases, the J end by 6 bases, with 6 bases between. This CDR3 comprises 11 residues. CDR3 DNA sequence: TGTGCCAGCAAAAACTCCGGGGAGCTGTTTTTT. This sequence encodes CASKNSGELFF.

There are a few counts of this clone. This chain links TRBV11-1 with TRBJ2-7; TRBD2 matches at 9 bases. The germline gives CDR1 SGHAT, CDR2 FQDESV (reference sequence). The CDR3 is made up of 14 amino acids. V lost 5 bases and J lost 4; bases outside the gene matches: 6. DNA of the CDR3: TGTGCCAGCAGCCCCGTAGCGGGAGTTTACGAGCAGTACTTC. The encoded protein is CASSPVAGVYEQYF.

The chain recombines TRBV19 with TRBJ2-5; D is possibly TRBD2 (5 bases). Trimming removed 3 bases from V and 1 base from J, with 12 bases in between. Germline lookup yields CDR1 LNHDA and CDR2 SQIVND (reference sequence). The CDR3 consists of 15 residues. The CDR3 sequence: CASSIGSGSQETQYF. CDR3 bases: TGTGCCAGTAGTATTGGGAGCGGATCCCAAGAGACCCAGTACTTC.

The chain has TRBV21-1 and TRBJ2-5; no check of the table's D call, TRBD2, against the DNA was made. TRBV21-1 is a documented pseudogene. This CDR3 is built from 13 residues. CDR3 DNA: TGTGCCAGCAGCAATTGCGGCCAAGAGACCCAGTACTTC. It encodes CASSNCGQETQYF.

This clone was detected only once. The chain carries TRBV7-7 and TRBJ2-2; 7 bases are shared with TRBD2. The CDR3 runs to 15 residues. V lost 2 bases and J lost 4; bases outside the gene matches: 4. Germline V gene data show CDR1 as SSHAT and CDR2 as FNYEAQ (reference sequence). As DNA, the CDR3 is TGTGCCAGCAGCTTAACCGGGAGGACCACCGGGGAGCTGTTTTTT. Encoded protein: CASSLTGRTTGELFF.

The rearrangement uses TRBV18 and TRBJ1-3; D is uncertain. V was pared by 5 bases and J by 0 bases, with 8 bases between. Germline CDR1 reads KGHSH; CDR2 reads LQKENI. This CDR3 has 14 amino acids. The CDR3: CASSASASGNTIYF. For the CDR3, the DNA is TGTGCCAGCTCAGCGTCTGCCTCTGGAAACACCATATATTTT. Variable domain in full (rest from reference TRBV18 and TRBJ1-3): NAGVMQNPRHLVRRRGQEARLRCSPMKGHSHVYWYRQLPEEGLKFMVYLQKENIIDESGMPKERFSAEFPKEGPSILRIQQVVRGDSAAYFCASSASASGNTIYFGEGSWLTVV.

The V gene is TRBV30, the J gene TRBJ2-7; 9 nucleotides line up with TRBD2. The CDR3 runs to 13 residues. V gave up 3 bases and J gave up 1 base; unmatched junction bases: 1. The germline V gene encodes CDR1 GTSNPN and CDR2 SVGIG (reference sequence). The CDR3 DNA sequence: TGTGCCTGGAGGGGACTAGCTTCCTACGAGCAGTACTTC. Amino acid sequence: CAWRGLASYEQYF.

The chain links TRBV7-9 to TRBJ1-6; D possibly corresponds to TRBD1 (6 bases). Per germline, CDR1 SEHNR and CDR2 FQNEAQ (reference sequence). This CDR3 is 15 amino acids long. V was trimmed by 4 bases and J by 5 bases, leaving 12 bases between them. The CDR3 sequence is CASSSRAGDNSPLHF. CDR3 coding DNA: TGTGCCAGCAGCTCCCGGGCAGGGGATAATTCACCCCTCCACTTT.

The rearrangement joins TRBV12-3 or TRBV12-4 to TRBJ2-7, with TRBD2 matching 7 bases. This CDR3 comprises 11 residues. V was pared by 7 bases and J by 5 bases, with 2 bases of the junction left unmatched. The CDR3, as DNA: TGTGCCAGCACCCGGGGGGACGAGCAGTACTTC. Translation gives CASTRGDEQYF.

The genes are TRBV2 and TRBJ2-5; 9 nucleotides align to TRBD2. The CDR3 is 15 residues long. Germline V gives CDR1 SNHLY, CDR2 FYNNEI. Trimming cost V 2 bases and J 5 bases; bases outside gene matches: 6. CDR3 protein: CASSENGGRVETQYF. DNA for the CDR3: TGTGCCAGCAGTGAAAACGGCGGGAGGGTCGAGACCCAGTACTTC.

The CDR3 reads CASSVLAGGVEEQYF. As DNA, the CDR3 is TGTGCCAGCAGCGTCCTAGCGGGAGGAGTGGAAGAGCAGTACTTC. The chain is built from TRBV7-6 and TRBJ2-7, with 11 bases matching TRBD2. J was trimmed by 7 bases and V by 5 bases; bases with no gene match: 10. The length of the CDR3 is 15 residues. CDR1 is SGHVS, CDR2 FNYEAQ, per germline.

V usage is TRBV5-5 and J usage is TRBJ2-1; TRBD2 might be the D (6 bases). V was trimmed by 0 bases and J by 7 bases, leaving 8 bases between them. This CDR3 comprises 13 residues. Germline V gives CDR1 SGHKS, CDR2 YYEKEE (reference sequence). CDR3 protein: CASSLDLANEQFF. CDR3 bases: TGTGCCAGCAGCTTGGATCTAGCGAATGAGCAGTTCTTC.

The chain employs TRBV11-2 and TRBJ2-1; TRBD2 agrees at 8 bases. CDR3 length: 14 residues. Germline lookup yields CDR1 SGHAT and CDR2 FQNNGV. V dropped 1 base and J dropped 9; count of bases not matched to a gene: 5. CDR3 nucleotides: TGTGCCAGCAGCTTAGTTTCGGGAGGGATTGAGCAGTTCTTC. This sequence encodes CASSLVSGGIEQFF.

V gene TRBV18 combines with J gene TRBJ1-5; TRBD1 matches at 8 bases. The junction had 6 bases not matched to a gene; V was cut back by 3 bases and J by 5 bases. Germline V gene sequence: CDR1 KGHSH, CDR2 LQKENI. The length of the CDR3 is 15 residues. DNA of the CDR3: TGTGCCAGCTCACCCCCAGGGGGACAGGATCAGCCCCAGCATTTT. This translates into CASSPPGGQDQPQHF.

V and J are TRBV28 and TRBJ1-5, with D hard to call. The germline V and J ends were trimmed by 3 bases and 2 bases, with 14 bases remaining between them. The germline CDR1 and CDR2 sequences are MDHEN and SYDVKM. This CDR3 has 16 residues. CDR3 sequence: CASSLTRERGNQPQHF. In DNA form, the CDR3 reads TGTGCCAGCAGTTTGACTAGGGAACGAGGCAATCAGCCCCAGCATTTT.

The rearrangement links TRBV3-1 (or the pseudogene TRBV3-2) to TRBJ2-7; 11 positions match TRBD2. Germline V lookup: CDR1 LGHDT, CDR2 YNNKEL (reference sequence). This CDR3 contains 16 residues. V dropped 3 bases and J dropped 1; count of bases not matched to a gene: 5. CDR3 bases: TGTGCCAGCAGCCATCGCGGGACTAGCGGATCCTACGAGCAGTACTTC. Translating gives CASSHRGTSGSYEQYF.

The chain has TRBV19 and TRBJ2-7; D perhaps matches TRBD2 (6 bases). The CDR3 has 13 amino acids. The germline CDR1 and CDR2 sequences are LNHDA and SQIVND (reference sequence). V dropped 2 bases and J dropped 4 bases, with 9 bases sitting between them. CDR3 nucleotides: TGTGCCAGTAGTATATCCCGGGGGTACGAGCAGTACTTC. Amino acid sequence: CASSISRGYEQYF.

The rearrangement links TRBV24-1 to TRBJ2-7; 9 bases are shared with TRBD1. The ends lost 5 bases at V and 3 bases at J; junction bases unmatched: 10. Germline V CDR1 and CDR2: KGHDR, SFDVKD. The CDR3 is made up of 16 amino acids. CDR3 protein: CATSASPGQGDYEQYF. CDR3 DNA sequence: TGTGCCACCAGTGCATCCCCGGGACAGGGAGACTACGAGCAGTACTTC.

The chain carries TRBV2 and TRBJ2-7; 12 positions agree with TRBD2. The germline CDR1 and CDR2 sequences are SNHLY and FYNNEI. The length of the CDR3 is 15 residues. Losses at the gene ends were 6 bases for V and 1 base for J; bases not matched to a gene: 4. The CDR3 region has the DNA TGTGCCAGCAGGAAGACTAGCGGGGGTTCCTACGAGCAGTACTTC. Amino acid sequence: CASRKTSGGSYEQYF.

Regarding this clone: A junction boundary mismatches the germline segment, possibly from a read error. This CDR3 is CAWTIGGYPSF. CDR3 sequence (DNA): TGTGCCTGGACCATCGGAGGTTACCCTTCCTTT. The J gene is TRBJ1-1, the V gene TRBV30; D remains unclear. This CDR3 is 11 amino acids long. Germline V gene lookup returns CDR1 GTSNPN and CDR2 SVGIG (reference sequence).

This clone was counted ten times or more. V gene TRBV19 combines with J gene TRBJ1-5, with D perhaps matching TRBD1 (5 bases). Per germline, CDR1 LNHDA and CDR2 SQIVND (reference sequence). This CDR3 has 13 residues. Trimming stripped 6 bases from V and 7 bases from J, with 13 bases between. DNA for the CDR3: TGTGCCAGTAGAGCGGGACTGCGACAGCCCCAGCATTTT. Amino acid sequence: CASRAGLRQPQHF.

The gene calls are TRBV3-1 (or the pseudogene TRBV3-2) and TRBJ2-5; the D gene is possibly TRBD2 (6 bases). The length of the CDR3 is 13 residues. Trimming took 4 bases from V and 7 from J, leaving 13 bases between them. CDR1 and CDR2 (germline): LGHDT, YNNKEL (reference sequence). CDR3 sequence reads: CASSLELAGTQYF. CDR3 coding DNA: TGTGCCAGCAGCCTTGAACTAGCCGGGACCCAGTACTTC.

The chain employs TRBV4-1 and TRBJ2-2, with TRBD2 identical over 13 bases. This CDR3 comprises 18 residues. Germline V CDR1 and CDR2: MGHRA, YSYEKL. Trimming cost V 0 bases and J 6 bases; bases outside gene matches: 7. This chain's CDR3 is CASSQDPGLAGRPGELFF. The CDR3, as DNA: TGCGCCAGCAGCCAAGATCCGGGACTAGCGGGAAGGCCCGGGGAGCTGTTTTTT.

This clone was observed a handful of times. CDR3 residues: CASSQSLDYSGEQYF. The CDR3, as DNA: TGTGCCAGCAGCCAAAGTCTGGACTATTCAGGCGAGCAGTACTTC. The V call is TRBV3-1 (or the pseudogene TRBV3-2), the J call TRBJ2-7, with D perhaps TRBD2 (6 bases). Germline V lookup: CDR1 LGHDT, CDR2 YNNKEL (reference sequence). Trimming shortened V by 2 bases and J by 6 bases, and 17 bases separated the two germline ends. The CDR3 covers 15 residues.

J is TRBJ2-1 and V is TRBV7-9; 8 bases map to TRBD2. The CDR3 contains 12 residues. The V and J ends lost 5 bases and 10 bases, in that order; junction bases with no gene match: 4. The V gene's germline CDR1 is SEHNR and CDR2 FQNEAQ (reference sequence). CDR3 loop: CASSREGVEQFF. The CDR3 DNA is TGTGCCAGCAGCCGGGAGGGGGTGGAGCAGTTCTTC. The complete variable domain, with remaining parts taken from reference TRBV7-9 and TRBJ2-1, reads DTGVSQNPRHKITKRGQNVTFRCDPISEHNRLYWYRQTLGQGPEFLTYFQNEAQLEKSRLLSDRFSAERPKGSFSTLEIQRTEQGDSAMYLCASSREGVEQFFGPGTRLTVL.